The rows below give T cell receptor beta chains drawn from one sample of a study of blood T cells in healthy people across ages. Each CDR3 protein is one row after TCRdb ran MiXCR on the 5' RACE reads. Found here are 1.5 million to 2 million distinct CDR3 sequences, 28% of them singletons; the top ten hold about 7.7%. What was sequenced was blood. These receptors were obtained from a woman aged 25-40 years in good health. CDR3s leave out the opening cysteine and the closing phenylalanine or tryptophan.

v_gene: TRBV29-1
j_gene: TRBJ2-5
CDR3aa: SVEVGFGETQY

v_gene: TRBV20-1
j_gene: TRBJ2-3
CDR3aa: STCGTTATDTQY

v_gene: TRBV20-1
j_gene: TRBJ1-4
CDR3aa: SAEREEKLF

v_gene: TRBV29-1
j_gene: TRBJ2-7
CDR3aa: SVANRDRGYEQY

v_gene: TRBV5-1
j_gene: TRBJ2-1
CDR3aa: ASSLVPAGLYNEQF

v_gene: TRBV20-1
j_gene: TRBJ1-4
CDR3aa: SAKTGGNEKLF

v_gene: TRBV7-9
j_gene: TRBJ2-7
CDR3aa: ASSSGASGSSYEQY

v_gene: TRBV27
j_gene: TRBJ2-3
CDR3aa: ASSRLAGRASTDTQY

v_gene: TRBV7-3
j_gene: TRBJ1-2
CDR3aa: ASSLELGYGYT

v_gene: TRBV12-3/TRBV12-4
j_gene: TRBJ1-1
CDR3aa: ASRRITEAF

v_gene: TRBV28
j_gene: TRBJ2-1
CDR3aa: ASSNRGQGGNEQF

v_gene: TRBV29-1
j_gene: TRBJ2-1
CDR3aa: GVVAGDLGNEQF

v_gene: TRBV20-1
j_gene: TRBJ2-2
CDR3aa: SSRQGVGPGELF

v_gene: TRBV7-2
j_gene: TRBJ2-3
CDR3aa: ASSLKYGSRDTQY

v_gene: TRBV6-6
j_gene: TRBJ1-5
CDR3aa: ASSYSGEGGGQPQH

v_gene: TRBV12-3/TRBV12-4
j_gene: TRBJ2-4
CDR3aa: ASSPQGNAKNIQY

v_gene: TRBV2
j_gene: TRBJ2-7
CDR3aa: ASRNSGGTYEQY

v_gene: TRBV10-2
j_gene: TRBJ2-7
CDR3aa: ASSLNRGDEQY

v_gene: TRBV6-1
j_gene: TRBJ1-2
CDR3aa: ASSDSSSGDGYGYT

v_gene: TRBV10-3
j_gene: TRBJ2-3
CDR3aa: AINHRETADTQY

v_gene: TRBV18
j_gene: TRBJ2-5
CDR3aa: ASSRNSGTGLQETQY

v_gene: TRBV5-5
j_gene: TRBJ2-7
CDR3aa: ASSLGQGGNEQY

v_gene: TRBV18
j_gene: TRBJ2-7
CDR3aa: ASSPGTRGSYEQY

v_gene: TRBV29-1
j_gene: NA
CDR3aa: SVEGTDSYNEQY

v_gene: TRBV28
j_gene: TRBJ2-2
CDR3aa: ASSLVYTGELF

v_gene: TRBV7-9
j_gene: TRBJ2-7
CDR3aa: ASSRGQGGAEQY

v_gene: TRBV12-3/TRBV12-4
j_gene: TRBJ1-6
CDR3aa: ASSLGVNSPLH

v_gene: TRBV7-9
j_gene: TRBJ1-6
CDR3aa: ASSARQGNNSPLH

v_gene: TRBV25-1
j_gene: TRBJ2-7
CDR3aa: ASRGGRQY

v_gene: TRBV28
j_gene: TRBJ1-5
CDR3aa: ASSYMVVLDQPQH

v_gene: TRBV5-1
j_gene: TRBJ2-3
CDR3aa: ASSPPLRGTDTQY

v_gene: TRBV20-1
j_gene: TRBJ2-4
CDR3aa: SAADSEDYIQY

v_gene: TRBV27
j_gene: TRBJ1-1
CDR3aa: ASSSWTGVGSEAF

v_gene: TRBV20-1
j_gene: TRBJ2-5
CDR3aa: SALRTSALQETQY

v_gene: TRBV9
j_gene: TRBJ1-5
CDR3aa: ASSETGRLNQPQH

v_gene: TRBV7-2
j_gene: TRBJ2-7
CDR3aa: ASSSGGARHYEQY

v_gene: TRBV2
j_gene: TRBJ1-5
CDR3aa: ASSENYPSNQPQH

v_gene: TRBV6-5
j_gene: TRBJ2-7
CDR3aa: ASSYGRQGTEQY

v_gene: TRBV20-1
j_gene: TRBJ2-5
CDR3aa: SARYPGIETQY

v_gene: TRBV7-9
j_gene: TRBJ1-2
CDR3aa: ASSLDVLYGYT

v_gene: TRBV12-3/TRBV12-4
j_gene: TRBJ1-3
CDR3aa: ASTTPGGVAGNTIY

v_gene: TRBV7-2
j_gene: TRBJ2-1
CDR3aa: ASSLIGGLADEQF

v_gene: TRBV7-9
j_gene: TRBJ2-3
CDR3aa: ASSLAGSGTDTQY

v_gene: TRBV29-1
j_gene: TRBJ2-7
CDR3aa: SVESGFPYEQY

v_gene: TRBV10-1
j_gene: TRBJ2-3
CDR3aa: ASSGRRGGTDTQY

v_gene: TRBV6-6
j_gene: TRBJ1-2
CDR3aa: ASSSEGTSDGYT

v_gene: TRBV28
j_gene: TRBJ1-2
CDR3aa: ASSLLDWLRGGYT

v_gene: TRBV20-1
j_gene: NA
CDR3aa: SAYKGGSSYNEQY